The 13 T cell receptor beta chains listed next were all sequenced from one sample in a study of cytomegalovirus exposure and HLA in healthy donors (dated 2017 in TCRdb). The library came from the immunoSEQ multiplex PCR assay. The multiplex PCR relied on a mix of 60 forward primers for TCR Vbeta segments and 13 reverse primers for TCR Jbeta segments. TCRdb took over this immuneACCESS table, retaining in-frame rearrangements with V and J assigned. Such tables are incomplete; in checked studies, under half of the missing clones stem from an unresolved V gene, and the remainder is unexplained. Recorded for this sample are around 170,000 clones; around three quarters of them occurred a single time. The ten biggest clones cover around 6% of the sample. The sample comprised PBMCs. All receptors come from a man aged 35-49 years in good health and CMV-seronegative.

The genes are TRBV6-1 and TRBJ2-6; 7 bases line up with TRBD1. CDR1 is MNHNS and CDR2 is SASEGT in the germline V gene. The CDR3 has 16 amino acids. V shed 3 bases and J 2 bases; nucleotides not matched to a gene: 4. CDR3 sequence reads: CASSDPDRPGANVLTF. The CDR3 DNA reads TGTGCCAGCAGTGATCCGGACAGGCCTGGGGCCAACGTCCTGACTTTC.

The V call is TRBV5-1, the J call TRBJ2-3; no firm D call. Germline assignment: CDR1 SGHRS and CDR2 YFSETQ. V gave up 5 bases and J gave up 0 bases, with 10 bases separating them. This CDR3 contains 14 residues. CDR3 nucleotide sequence: TGCGCCAGCAGGAGAGAGGCGAGCACAGATACGCAGTATTTT. Its translation: CASRREASTDTQYF.

V and J are TRBV4-3 and TRBJ1-1; TRBD1 might be the D (6 bases). V lost 0 bases and J lost 4, with 15 bases in between. CDR1 and CDR2 from the germline V gene are LGHNA and YSLEER. This CDR3 comprises 16 residues. CDR3 DNA sequence: TGCGCCAGCAGCCAAGATCGGGGGGGCGCTAGCACTGAAGCTTTCTTT. This sequence encodes CASSQDRGGASTEAFF.

The gene calls are TRBV30 and TRBJ2-7; 8 positions match TRBD1. The length of the CDR3 is 14 residues. Losses at the gene ends were 0 bases for V and 4 bases for J; bases not matched to a gene: 5. The germline V gene encodes CDR1 GTSNPN and CDR2 SVGIG (reference sequence). The CDR3 DNA reads as TGTGCCTGGAGTGTAAGCAGGGGGCTATACGAGCAGTACTTC. Protein product: CAWSVSRGLYEQYF.

The chain uses TRBV7-9 and TRBJ1-1; tentatively, D is TRBD1 (6 bases). The CDR3 contains 14 residues. Germline-derived CDR1 and CDR2 are SEHNR and FQNEAQ (reference sequence). V lost 2 bases, J lost 1 base, and 8 bases lay in between. The CDR3 here is CASSLYRANTEAFF. As DNA, the CDR3 is TGTGCCAGCAGCTTATACAGGGCGAACACTGAAGCTTTCTTT.

The chain uses TRBV6-1 and TRBJ1-1; D is ambiguous. There are 14 residues in the CDR3. Between the trimmed V and J ends, which lost 7 bases and 0 bases, there was a span of 12 bases. Germline CDR1 and CDR2: MNHNS and SASEGT. As DNA, the CDR3 is TGTGCCAGCACTTCGAGGGTGGTGAACACTGAAGCTTTCTTT. Encoded protein: CASTSRVVNTEAFF.

Comment on this clone: Relative to the germline gene, one junction end is altered; a read error may explain this. The chain is built from TRBV7-3 and TRBJ2-7, with TRBD1 as a possible D gene (6 bases). Germline-derived CDR1 and CDR2 are SGHTA and FQGTGA. CDR3 length: 15 amino acids. The CDR3 spells CASNVQGHQTYGQYF. The CDR3 DNA reads as TGTGCCAGCAACGTACAGGGACACCAAACCTACGGGCAGTACTTC.

The chain uses TRBV6-5 and TRBJ2-1; 10 nucleotides line up with TRBD1. V shed 0 bases, J shed 7 bases, and the junction held 6 bases outside the gene matches. Germline V CDR1 and CDR2: MNHEY, SVGAGI. The CDR3 loop spans 16 amino acids. As DNA, the CDR3 is TGTGCCAGCAGTTACTCTAGGGACAGGGGACGGAATGAGCAGTTCTTC. This gives the protein CASSYSRDRGRNEQFF.

The chain has TRBV29-1 and TRBJ2-2; weak D call: TRBD1 (5 bases). Per germline, CDR1 SQVTM and CDR2 ANQGSEA. The CDR3 consists of 13 residues. Trimming left V 5 bases short and J 5 bases short, with 12 bases between. The CDR3 loop reads CSVHGRVTGELFF. DNA of the CDR3: TGCAGCGTTCACGGCAGGGTAACCGGGGAGCTGTTTTTT.

This chain joins TRBV10-3 and TRBJ2-7; D possibly corresponds to TRBD2 (6 bases). The CDR3 length is 13 residues. Deletions cut 2 bases from V and 6 bases from J, with 11 bases between. Germline CDR1 ENHRY, CDR2 SYGVKD. The CDR3 loop reads CAISEGGLCEQYF. CDR3 DNA: TGTGCCATCAGTGAGGGGGGACTCTGCGAGCAGTACTTC.

This clone was recorded once. The chain uses TRBV13 and TRBJ1-6; D possibly corresponds to TRBD1 (6 bases). V was pared by 5 bases and J by 5 bases, with 13 bases between. The CDR3 sequence is 15 residues long. Germline lookup yields CDR1 PRHDT and CDR2 FYEKMQ (reference sequence). The CDR3 bases are TGTGCCAGCAGCCCTGGACAGTTGAATAATTCACCCCTCCACTTT. Translation: CASSPGQLNNSPLHF.

This sequence joins TRBV11-2 and TRBJ2-3, with TRBD2 identical over 8 bases. Germline V lookup: CDR1 SGHAT, CDR2 FQNNGV. The V segment lost 1 base and the J segment 1 base; nucleotides outside the gene matches: 4. CDR3 size: 16 residues. The CDR3 bases are TGTGCCAGCAGCTTAGTCGGGGGGGGCGGCACAGATACGCAGTATTTT. It encodes CASSLVGGGGTDTQYF.

The genes are TRBV18 and TRBJ2-7; D might be TRBD2 (6 bases). The CDR3 length is 15 residues. Germline V gives CDR1 KGHSH, CDR2 LQKENI. Trimming left V 3 bases short and J 3 bases short, with 15 bases between. CDR3 sequence: CASSPNGGAIYEQYF. The CDR3, as DNA: TGTGCCAGCTCACCGAATGGAGGGGCGATCTACGAGCAGTACTTC.